Presented here are 2 T cell receptor beta chains from one specimen sequenced in a study of blood T cell repertoires in COVID-19 (dated by TCRdb to the early 2020s). Libraries came from the immunoSEQ multiplex PCR assay. In its TCRdb copy, this immuneACCESS table keeps in-frame sequences only and misses some clones. Where compared with another copy, unresolved V genes explain less than half of these, and the others have no known cause. The sample data list hundreds of thousands of clones, and less than 90% of these were observed just once. Of the sample, 2.5% to 3.5% is held by the ten largest clones. The sample comprised PBMCs or T cells enriched from blood (not recorded which). The receptor set was obtained from a woman in her twenties or thirties who had recovered from COVID-19.

The CDR3 coding sequence is TGTGCCAGCAGTGACGAACTAAACTATGGCTACACCTTC. This sequence encodes CASSDELNYGYTF. The rearrangement links TRBV28 to TRBJ1-2, with D unresolved. Germline loops: CDR1 MDHEN, CDR2 SYDVKM. With 5 bases removed from V and 2 bases from J, the gap between germline ends came to 9 bases. The CDR3 covers 13 residues.

The count of this clone is one. The chain carries TRBV5-1 and TRBJ2-3; D is possibly TRBD1 (6 bases). Germline-derived CDR1 and CDR2 are SGHRS and YFSETQ. Trimming removed 0 bases at V and 4 bases at J, with 12 bases between. The CDR3 length is 15 residues. The CDR3 region has the DNA TGCGCCAGCAGCTTGGGAGGGGGTAGCCCAGATACGCAGTATTTT. It is translated as CASSLGGGSPDTQYF.